This record looks at one T cell receptor (beta chain) sequence and its context. The sample is drawn from a study of control samples from healthy donors and cancer patients. Only in-frame clones appear in the TCRdb table, and some are missing; sequencing was by immunoSEQ multiplex PCR. Here the sample spans 75,000 to 80,000 clones, under 90% being singletons. The CDR3 is made up of 15 amino acids. The V segment lost 4 bases and the J segment 5 bases; nucleotides outside the gene matches: 4. Germline lookup yields CDR1 LNHDA and CDR2 SQIVND (reference sequence). The sequence was obtained from a woman aged 45-65 years with colorectal cancer. This sequence joins TRBV19 and TRBJ2-1; 11 bases align to TRBD2. Material for sequencing was PBMCs. This chain's CDR3 is CASSSSGGGNNEQFF. CDR3 DNA: TGTGCCAGTAGTAGTAGCGGGGGGGGAAACAATGAGCAGTTCTTC.